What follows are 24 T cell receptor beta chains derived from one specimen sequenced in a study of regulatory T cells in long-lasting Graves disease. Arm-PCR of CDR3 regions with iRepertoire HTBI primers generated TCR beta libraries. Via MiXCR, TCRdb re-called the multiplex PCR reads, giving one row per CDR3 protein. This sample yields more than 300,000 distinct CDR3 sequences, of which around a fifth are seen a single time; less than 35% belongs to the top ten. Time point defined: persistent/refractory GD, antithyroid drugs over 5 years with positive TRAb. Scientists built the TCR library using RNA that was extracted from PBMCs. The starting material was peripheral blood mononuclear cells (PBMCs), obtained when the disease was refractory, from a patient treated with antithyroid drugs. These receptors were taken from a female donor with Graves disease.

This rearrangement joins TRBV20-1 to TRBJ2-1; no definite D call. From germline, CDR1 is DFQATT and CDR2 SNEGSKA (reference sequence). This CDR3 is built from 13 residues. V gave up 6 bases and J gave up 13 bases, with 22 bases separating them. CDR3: CSAHKGPQRPQFF. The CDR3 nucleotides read TGCAGTGCCCACAAGGGTCCTCAGAGGCCCCAGTTCTTC.

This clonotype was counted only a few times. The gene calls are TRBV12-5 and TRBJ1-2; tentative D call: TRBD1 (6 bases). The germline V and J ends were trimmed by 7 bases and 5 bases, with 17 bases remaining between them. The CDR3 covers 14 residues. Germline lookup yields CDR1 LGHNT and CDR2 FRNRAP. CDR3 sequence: CASAHRDLGYGYTF. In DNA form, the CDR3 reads TGTGCTAGTGCACACAGGGACCTAGGATATGGCTACACCTTC.

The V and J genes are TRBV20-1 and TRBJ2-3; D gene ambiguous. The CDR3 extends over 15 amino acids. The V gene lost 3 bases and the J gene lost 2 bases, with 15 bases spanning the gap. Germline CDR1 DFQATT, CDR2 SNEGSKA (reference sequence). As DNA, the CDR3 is TGCAGTGCTAGGGGCCCCGTAGGCTCCACAGATACGCAGTATTTT. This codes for CSARGPVGSTDTQYF.

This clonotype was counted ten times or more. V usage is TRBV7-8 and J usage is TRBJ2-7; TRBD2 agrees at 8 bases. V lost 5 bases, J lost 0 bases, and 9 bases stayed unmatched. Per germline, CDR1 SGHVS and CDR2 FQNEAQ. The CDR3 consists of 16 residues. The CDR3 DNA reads TGTGCCAGCAGCCCTTGGACTAGCTTGAGCTCCTACGAGCAGTACTTC. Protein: CASSPWTSLSSYEQYF.

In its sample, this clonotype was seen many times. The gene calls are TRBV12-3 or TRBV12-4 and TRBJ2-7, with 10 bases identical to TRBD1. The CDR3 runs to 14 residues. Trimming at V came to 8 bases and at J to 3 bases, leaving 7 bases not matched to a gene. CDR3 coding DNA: TGTGCCAGCTCCACCGGGACAGGGGTCTACGAGCAGTACTTC. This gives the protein CASSTGTGVYEQYF.

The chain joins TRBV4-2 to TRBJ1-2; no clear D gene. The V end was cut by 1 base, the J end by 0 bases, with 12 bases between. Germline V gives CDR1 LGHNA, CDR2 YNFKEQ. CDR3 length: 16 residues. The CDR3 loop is CASSQVGSQANYGYTF. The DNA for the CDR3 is TGTGCCAGCAGCCAAGTCGGGAGCCAAGCTAACTATGGCTACACCTTC.

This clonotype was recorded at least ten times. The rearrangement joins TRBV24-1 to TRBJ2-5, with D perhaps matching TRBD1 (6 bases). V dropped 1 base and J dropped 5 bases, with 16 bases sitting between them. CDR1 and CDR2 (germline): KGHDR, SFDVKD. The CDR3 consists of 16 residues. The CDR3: CATSDLTGKRWETQYF. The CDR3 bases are TGTGCCACCAGTGATTTAACAGGGAAGAGGTGGGAGACCCAGTACTTC.

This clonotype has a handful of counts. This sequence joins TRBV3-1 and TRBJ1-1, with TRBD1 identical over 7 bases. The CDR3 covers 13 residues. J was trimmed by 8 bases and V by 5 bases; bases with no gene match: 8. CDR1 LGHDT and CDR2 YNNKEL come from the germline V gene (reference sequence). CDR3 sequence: CASSRKDRIEAFF. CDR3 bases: TGTGCCAGCAGCAGAAAGGACAGGATAGAAGCTTTCTTT.

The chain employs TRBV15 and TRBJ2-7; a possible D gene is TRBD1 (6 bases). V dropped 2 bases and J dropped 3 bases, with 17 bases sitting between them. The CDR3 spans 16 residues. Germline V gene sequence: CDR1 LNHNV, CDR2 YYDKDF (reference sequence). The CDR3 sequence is CATSRPGGTQHYEQYF. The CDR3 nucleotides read TGTGCCACCAGCAGACCTGGTGGGACACAGCACTACGAGCAGTACTTC.

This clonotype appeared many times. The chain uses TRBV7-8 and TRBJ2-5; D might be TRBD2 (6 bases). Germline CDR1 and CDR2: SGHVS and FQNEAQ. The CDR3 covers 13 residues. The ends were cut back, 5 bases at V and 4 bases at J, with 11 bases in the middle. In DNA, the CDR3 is TGTGCCAGCAGCGGGGCGGGATTAGAGACCCAGTACTTC. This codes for CASSGAGLETQYF.

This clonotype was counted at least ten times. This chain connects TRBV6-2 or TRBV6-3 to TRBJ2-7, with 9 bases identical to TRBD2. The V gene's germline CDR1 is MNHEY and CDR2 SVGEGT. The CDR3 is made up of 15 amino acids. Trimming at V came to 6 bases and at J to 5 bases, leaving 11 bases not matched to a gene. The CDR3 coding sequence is TGTGCCAGCAGCCTAGCGGGGAGGCGCTATGACGAGCAGTACTTC. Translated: CASSLAGRRYDEQYF.

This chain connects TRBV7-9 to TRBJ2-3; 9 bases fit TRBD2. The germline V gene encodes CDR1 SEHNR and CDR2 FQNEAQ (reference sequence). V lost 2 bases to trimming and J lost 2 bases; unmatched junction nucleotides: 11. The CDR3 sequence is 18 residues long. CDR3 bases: TGTGCCAGCAGCTTACCCACGCCGCCTAGCGGGGCCACAGATACGCAGTATTTT. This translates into CASSLPTPPSGATDTQYF.

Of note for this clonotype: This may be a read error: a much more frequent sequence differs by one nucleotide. DNA for the CDR3: TGTGCCACCAGTGATTCGTCGAAAGGACAGGGCCACACCTTC. Translation: CATSDSSKGQGHTF. J is TRBJ1-2 and V is TRBV24-1, with 8 bases identical to TRBD1. The CDR3 loop spans 14 amino acids. The germline gives CDR1 KGHDR, CDR2 SFDVKD. V lost 2 bases and J lost 12; bases outside the gene matches: 10.

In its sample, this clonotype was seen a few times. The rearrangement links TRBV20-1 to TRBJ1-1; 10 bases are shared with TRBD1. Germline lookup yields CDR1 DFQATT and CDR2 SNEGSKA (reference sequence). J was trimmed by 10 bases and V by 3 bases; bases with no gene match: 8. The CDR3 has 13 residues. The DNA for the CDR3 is TGCAGTGCTAGGCTGGGACAGGGGCGGGGAGCTTTCTTT. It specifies CSARLGQGRGAFF.

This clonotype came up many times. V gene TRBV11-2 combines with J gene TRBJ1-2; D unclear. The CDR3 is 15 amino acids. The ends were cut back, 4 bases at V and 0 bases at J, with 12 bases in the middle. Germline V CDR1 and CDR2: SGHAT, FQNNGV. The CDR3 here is CASSYADGPNYGYTF. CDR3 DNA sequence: TGTGCCAGCAGCTATGCGGACGGACCTAACTATGGCTACACCTTC.

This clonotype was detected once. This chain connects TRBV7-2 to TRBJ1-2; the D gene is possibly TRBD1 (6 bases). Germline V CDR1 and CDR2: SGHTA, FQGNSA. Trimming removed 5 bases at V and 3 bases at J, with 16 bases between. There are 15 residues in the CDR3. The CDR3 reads CASSRERGGYYGYTF. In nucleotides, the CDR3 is TGTGCCAGCAGCCGAGAGAGGGGGGGGTACTATGGCTACACCTTC.

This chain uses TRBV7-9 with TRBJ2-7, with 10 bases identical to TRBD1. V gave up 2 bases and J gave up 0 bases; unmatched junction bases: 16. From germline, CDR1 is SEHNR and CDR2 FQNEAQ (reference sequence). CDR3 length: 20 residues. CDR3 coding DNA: TGTGCCAGCAGCTTAACTTCTAGACAGGGGGCCAGCGGGAGCTCCTACGAGCAGTACTTC. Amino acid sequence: CASSLTSRQGASGSSYEQYF.

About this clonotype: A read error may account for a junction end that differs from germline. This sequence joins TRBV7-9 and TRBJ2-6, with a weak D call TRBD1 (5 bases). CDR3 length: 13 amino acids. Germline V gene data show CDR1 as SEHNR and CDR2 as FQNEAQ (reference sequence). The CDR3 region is CASTAAGANFLTF. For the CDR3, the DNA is TGTGCCAGCACCGCCGCTGGGGCCAACTTCCTGACTTTC.

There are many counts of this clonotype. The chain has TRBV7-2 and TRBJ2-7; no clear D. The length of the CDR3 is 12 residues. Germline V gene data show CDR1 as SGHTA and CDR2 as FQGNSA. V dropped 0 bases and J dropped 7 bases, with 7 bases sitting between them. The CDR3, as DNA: TGTGCCAGCAGCTTAGCGCTGGGAGAGCAGTACTTC. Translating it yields CASSLALGEQYF.

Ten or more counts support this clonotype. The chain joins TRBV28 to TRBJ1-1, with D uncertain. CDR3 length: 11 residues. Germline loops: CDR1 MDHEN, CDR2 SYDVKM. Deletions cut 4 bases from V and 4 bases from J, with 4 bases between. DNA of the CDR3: TGTGCCAGCAGTTGGCTCACTGAAGCTTTCTTT. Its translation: CASSWLTEAFF.

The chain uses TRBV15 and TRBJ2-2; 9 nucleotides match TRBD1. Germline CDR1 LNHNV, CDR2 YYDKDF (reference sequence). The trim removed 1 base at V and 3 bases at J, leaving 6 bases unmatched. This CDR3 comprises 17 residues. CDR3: CATSRALGQGDTGELFF. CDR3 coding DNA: TGTGCCACCAGCAGAGCCTTGGGACAGGGCGACACCGGGGAGCTGTTTTTT.

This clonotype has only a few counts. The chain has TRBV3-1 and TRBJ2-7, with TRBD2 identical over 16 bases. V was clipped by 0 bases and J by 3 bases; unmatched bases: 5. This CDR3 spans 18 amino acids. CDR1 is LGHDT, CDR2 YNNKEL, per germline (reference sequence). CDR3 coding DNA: TGTGCCAGCAGCCAAGAGGGGACTAGCGGGAGGGCCTTCTACGAGCAGTACTTC. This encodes CASSQEGTSGRAFYEQYF.

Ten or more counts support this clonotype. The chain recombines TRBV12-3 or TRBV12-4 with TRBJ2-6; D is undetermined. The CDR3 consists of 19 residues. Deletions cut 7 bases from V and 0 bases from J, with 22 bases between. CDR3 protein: CASTAWPGGKTSGANVLTF. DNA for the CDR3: TGTGCCAGCACCGCATGGCCAGGCGGAAAAACCTCTGGGGCCAACGTCCTGACTTTC.

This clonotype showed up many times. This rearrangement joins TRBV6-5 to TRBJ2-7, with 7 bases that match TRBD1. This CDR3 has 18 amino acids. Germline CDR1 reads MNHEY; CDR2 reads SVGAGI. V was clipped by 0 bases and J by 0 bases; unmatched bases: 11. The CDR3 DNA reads TGTGCCAGCAGTTACTCCAACAGGGGTAGGATCCTCTCCTACGAGCAGTACTTC. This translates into CASSYSNRGRILSYEQYF.